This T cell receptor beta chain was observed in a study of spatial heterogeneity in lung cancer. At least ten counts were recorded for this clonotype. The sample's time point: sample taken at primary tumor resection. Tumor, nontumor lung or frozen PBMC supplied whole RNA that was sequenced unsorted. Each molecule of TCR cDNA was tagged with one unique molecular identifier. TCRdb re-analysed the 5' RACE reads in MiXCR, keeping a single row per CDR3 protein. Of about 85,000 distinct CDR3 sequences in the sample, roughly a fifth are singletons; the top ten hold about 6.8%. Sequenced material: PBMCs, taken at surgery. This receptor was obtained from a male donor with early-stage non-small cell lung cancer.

DNA of the CDR3: TGCGCCAGCAGCTTGCCCCCCCCATCCGATCCCCAGTCCTACAATGAGCAGTTCTTC. This sequence encodes CASSLPPPSDPQSYNEQFF. The chain employs TRBV5-1 and TRBJ2-1, with D unresolved. V was trimmed by 1 base and J by 1 base, leaving 21 bases between them. Germline CDR1 and CDR2: SGHRS and YFSETQ. The CDR3 has 19 amino acids. The whole variable domain, filled in from reference TRBV5-1 and TRBJ2-1, reads KAGVTQTPRYLIKTRGQQVTLSCSPISGHRSVSWYQQTPGQGLQFLFEYFSETQRNKGNFPGRFSGRQFSNSRSEMNVSTLELGDSALYLCASSLPPPSDPQSYNEQFFGPGTRLTVL.